This T cell receptor beta chain derives from a study of cytomegalovirus exposure and HLA in healthy donors. With 60 Vbeta and 13 Jbeta primers, the PCR was carried out. The table came from immunoSEQ multiplex PCR; TCRdb's copy has only in-frame clones and leaves some out. The table includes approximately 70,000 clones, around 70% detected once. This clone was counted between two and nine times. Germline V gene data show CDR1 as MGHDK and CDR2 as SYGVNS. Trimming took 1 base from V and 4 from J, leaving 11 bases between them. This CDR3 is built from 14 residues. The clonotype comes from a woman in her 30s in good health and CMV-seropositive. J is TRBJ2-7 and V is TRBV25-1; tentatively, D is TRBD1 (6 bases). The sequenced material came from PBMCs. The CDR3 coding sequence is TGTGCCAGCAGTGAATTATCCAGGGGTTACGAGCAGTACTTC. As protein: CASSELSRGYEQYF.